One and the same sample provided the 8 T cell receptor beta chains below, sequenced in a study of spatial heterogeneity in lung cancer. Regarding time point: blood at routine non-recurrence follow-up after resection. TCRdb fed the 5' RACE reads into MiXCR, producing one record per CDR3 protein. The sample contains 110,000 or so distinct CDR3 sequences, approximately 10% of which appear only once. The sequenced sample was PBMCs, obtained at follow-up. Source of these receptors: a female donor with early-stage non-small cell lung cancer.

The genes are TRBV5-8 and TRBJ2-7; 10 positions match TRBD2. Germline-derived CDR1 and CDR2 are SGHTS and YDEGEE. The CDR3 covers 18 residues. The J segment lost 3 bases and the V segment lost 2 bases, leaving 14 bases of the junction unmatched. This CDR3 is CASSLVAGGGPRGYEQYV. The CDR3, as DNA: TGTGCCAGCAGCTTAGTAGCGGGAGGAGGCCCCCGAGGCTACGAGCAGTACGTC.

The genes are TRBV5-1 and TRBJ2-1, with 7 positions matching TRBD2. This CDR3 spans 15 amino acids. Germline-derived CDR1 and CDR2 are SGHRS and YFSETQ. Trimming at V came to 0 bases and at J to 6 bases, leaving 6 bases not matched to a gene. CDR3 sequence: CASSLEGLPSNEQFF. The CDR3 DNA is TGCGCCAGCAGCTTGGAGGGACTACCCTCCAATGAGCAGTTCTTC.

The chain is built from TRBV10-3 and TRBJ2-3, with D possibly matching TRBD1 (6 bases). Germline CDR1 and CDR2: ENHRY and SYGVKD. CDR3 length: 12 residues. The V gene lost 6 bases and the J gene lost 10 bases, with 14 bases spanning the gap. The CDR3 DNA reads as TGTGCCATCAGAGGAGAGGGGGATGCGCAGTATTTT. This gives the protein CAIRGEGDAQYF.

This clonotype was counted between two and nine times. The V call is TRBV28, the J call TRBJ2-7; D gene ambiguous. Trimming left V 6 bases short and J 7 bases short, with 16 bases between. The germline CDR1 and CDR2 sequences are MDHEN and SYDVKM. The CDR3 runs to 13 residues. The CDR3 coding sequence is TGTGCCAGCAGGGCGGCCGTACGAGTGGAGCAGTACTTC. This sequence encodes CASRAAVRVEQYF.

This chain uses TRBV5-1 with TRBJ2-1; 8 bases line up with TRBD2. CDR1 is SGHRS, CDR2 YFSETQ, per germline. The CDR3 loop spans 16 amino acids. Trimming at V came to 7 bases and at J to 0 bases, leaving 9 bases not matched to a gene. CDR3 bases: TGCGCCAGCTCCATCACGAGCGGGAGCTCCTACAATGAGCAGTTCTTC. Encoded protein: CASSITSGSSYNEQFF.

The gene calls are TRBV10-3 and TRBJ1-6, with D maybe TRBD1 (6 bases). This CDR3 spans 15 amino acids. Germline CDR1 is ENHRY and CDR2 is SYGVKD. Between the trimmed V and J ends, which lost 6 bases and 6 bases, there was a span of 15 bases. The CDR3 DNA is TGTGCCATCAGGATCGGGGACACCGGTAATTCACCCCTCCACTTT. Residues: CAIRIGDTGNSPLHF.

This clonotype has just a few counts. CDR3 region: CASSYSMGDGYTF. The CDR3 DNA is TGTGCCAGCAGTTACTCGATGGGGGACGGCTACACCTTC. The rearrangement links TRBV6-2 or TRBV6-3 to TRBJ1-2; D might be TRBD1 (5 bases). This CDR3 comprises 13 residues. CDR1 is MNHEY and CDR2 is SVGEGT in the germline V gene. V was cut by 0 bases and J by 8 bases, with 10 bases left in between.

This clonotype showed up many times. The chain links TRBV7-2 to TRBJ1-1, with D perhaps matching TRBD1 (5 bases). This CDR3 is built from 13 residues. CDR1 is SGHTA, CDR2 FQGNSA, per germline. V lost 5 bases to trimming and J lost 1 base, with 8 bases between them. CDR3 in DNA: TGTGCCAGCAGCACACAGGAGAACACTGAAGCTTTCTTT. Protein product: CASSTQENTEAFF.